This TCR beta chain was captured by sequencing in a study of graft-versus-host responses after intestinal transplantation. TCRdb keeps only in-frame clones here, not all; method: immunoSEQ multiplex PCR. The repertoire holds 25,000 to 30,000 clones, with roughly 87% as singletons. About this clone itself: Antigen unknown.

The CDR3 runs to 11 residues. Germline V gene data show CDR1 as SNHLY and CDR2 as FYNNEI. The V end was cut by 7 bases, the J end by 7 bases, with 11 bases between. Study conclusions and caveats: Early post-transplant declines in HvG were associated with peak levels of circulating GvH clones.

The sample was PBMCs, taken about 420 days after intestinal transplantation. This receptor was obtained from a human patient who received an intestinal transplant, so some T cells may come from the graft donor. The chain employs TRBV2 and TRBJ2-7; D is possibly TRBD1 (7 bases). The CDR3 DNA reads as TGTGCCAGCACCCCAGGGGGGGAGCAGTACTTC. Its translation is CASTPGGEQYF.